The rows below give T cell receptor beta chains drawn from one sample of a study of shared clonotypes between healthy human individuals. The table came from immunoSEQ multiplex PCR; TCRdb's copy has only in-frame clones and leaves some out. This sample has about 2.5 million clones, with 92% found just once. The sequenced material came from naive CD4+ T cells from PBMCs. These receptors were taken from a man younger than 35 in good health. Some clones in this sample may be carry-over from other donors' samples. The CDR3 runs from the conserved cysteine through the conserved F or W. A D gene is named only where the DNA matches it firmly. Size values are once, few and many counts, or a class for expanded clones, and some rows have none.

abundance: -
v_gene: TRBV7-9
d_gene: TRBD2
j_gene: TRBJ2-5
CDR3aa: CASTTTRSGRAQETQYF
CDR3nt: TGTGCCAGCACCACGACGAGAAGCGGGAGGGCTCAAGAGACCCAGTACTTC

abundance: -
v_gene: TRBV6-5
d_gene: -
j_gene: TRBJ1-5
CDR3aa: CASSRDSNQPQHF
CDR3nt: TGTGCCAGCAGTCGCGATAGCAATCAGCCCCAGCATTTT

abundance: -
v_gene: TRBV18
d_gene: -
j_gene: TRBJ2-1
CDR3aa: CASSPPTGEQFF
CDR3nt: TGTGCCAGCTCACCACCGACCGGAGAGCAGTTCTTC

abundance: -
v_gene: TRBV28
d_gene: TRBD2
j_gene: TRBJ2-7
CDR3aa: CASSPLGLAGDKYEQYF
CDR3nt: TGTGCCAGCAGTCCCCTAGGACTAGCGGGAGATAAGTACGAGCAGTACTTC

abundance: -
v_gene: TRBV11-1
d_gene: -
j_gene: TRBJ2-7
CDR3aa: CASSLGGRDEQYF
CDR3nt: TGTGCCAGCAGCTTGGGGGGGCGCGACGAGCAGTACTTC

abundance: -
v_gene: TRBV28
d_gene: -
j_gene: TRBJ1-5
CDR3aa: CASFRLGRVNQPQHF
CDR3nt: TGTGCCAGTTTCAGGTTGGGCAGGGTAAATCAGCCCCAGCATTTT

abundance: -
v_gene: TRBV14
d_gene: -
j_gene: TRBJ2-1
CDR3aa: CASSPFQVPYNEQFF
CDR3nt: TGTGCCAGCAGCCCGTTCCAGGTGCCCTACAATGAGCAGTTCTTC

abundance: -
v_gene: TRBV18
d_gene: TRBD1
j_gene: TRBJ2-7
CDR3aa: CASSRTGDPVRYEQYF
CDR3nt: TGTGCCAGCTCACGGACAGGGGACCCCGTCCGTTACGAGCAGTACTTC

abundance: -
v_gene: TRBV18
d_gene: -
j_gene: TRBJ2-2
CDR3aa: CASSPSSGELFF
CDR3nt: TGTGCCAGCTCACCAAGCTCCGGGGAGCTGTTTTTT

abundance: -
v_gene: TRBV2
d_gene: -
j_gene: TRBJ2-3
CDR3aa: CASSFRDTDTQYF
CDR3nt: TGTGCCAGCAGTTTCAGAGACACAGATACGCAGTATTTT

abundance: -
v_gene: TRBV5-1
d_gene: -
j_gene: TRBJ2-5
CDR3aa: CASSLVLGEETQYF
CDR3nt: TGCGCCAGCAGCTTGGTTCTGGGGGAAGAGACCCAGTACTTC

abundance: -
v_gene: TRBV6-5
d_gene: -
j_gene: TRBJ2-6
CDR3aa: CASSYLGLGANVLTF
CDR3nt: TGTGCCAGCAGTTACTTGGGGCTTGGGGCCAACGTCCTGACTTTC

abundance: -
v_gene: TRBV7-7
d_gene: -
j_gene: TRBJ2-5
CDR3aa: CASSPSVRETQYF
CDR3nt: TGTGCCAGCAGCCCCTCGGTCCGCGAGACCCAGTACTTC

abundance: -
v_gene: TRBV5-1
d_gene: TRBD1
j_gene: TRBJ1-1
CDR3aa: CASSPDRGRREAFF
CDR3nt: TGCGCCAGCAGTCCAGACAGGGGGAGACGTGAAGCTTTCTTT

abundance: -
v_gene: TRBV10-3
d_gene: TRBD1
j_gene: TRBJ2-5
CDR3aa: CAISGDRVQETQYF
CDR3nt: TGTGCCATCAGTGGGGACAGGGTACAAGAGACCCAGTACTTC

abundance: -
v_gene: TRBV12-5
d_gene: TRBD1
j_gene: TRBJ2-2
CDR3aa: CASGLAPGQTDTGELFF
CDR3nt: TGTGCTAGTGGTTTGGCCCCGGGACAGACCGACACCGGGGAGCTGTTTTTT

abundance: -
v_gene: TRBV27
d_gene: TRBD1
j_gene: TRBJ2-5
CDR3aa: CASKPGQGVGETQYF
CDR3nt: TGTGCCAGCAAACCGGGACAGGGAGTCGGAGAGACCCAGTACTTC

abundance: -
v_gene: TRBV19
d_gene: -
j_gene: TRBJ2-3
CDR3aa: CASSPGRDTQYF
CDR3nt: TGTGCCAGTAGTCCTGGGAGAGATACGCAGTATTTT

abundance: -
v_gene: TRBV20-1
d_gene: -
j_gene: TRBJ2-7
CDR3aa: CSAAIRGEQYF
CDR3nt: TGCAGTGCTGCCATCAGGGGCGAGCAGTACTTC

abundance: few
v_gene: TRBV7-2
d_gene: -
j_gene: TRBJ1-1
CDR3aa: CASSLRGNTEAFF
CDR3nt: TGTGCCAGCAGCTTACGGGGGAACACTGAAGCTTTCTTT

abundance: -
v_gene: TRBV11-3
d_gene: TRBD2
j_gene: TRBJ2-1
CDR3aa: CASSLEAGDDHEQFF
CDR3nt: TGTGCCAGCAGCTTAGAAGCGGGAGACGACCATGAGCAGTTCTTC

abundance: -
v_gene: TRBV7-2
d_gene: TRBD1
j_gene: TRBJ1-2
CDR3aa: CASSFLQGSNYGYTF
CDR3nt: TGTGCCAGCAGCTTCCTACAGGGGTCGAACTATGGCTACACCTTC

abundance: few
v_gene: TRBV28
d_gene: TRBD1
j_gene: TRBJ1-1
CDR3aa: CASSFRGRSTEAFF
CDR3nt: TGTGCCAGCAGTTTCAGGGGGCGAAGCACTGAAGCTTTCTTT

abundance: -
v_gene: TRBV10-2
d_gene: TRBD2
j_gene: TRBJ2-2
CDR3aa: CASSEPYRSGRAGELFF
CDR3nt: TGCGCCAGCAGTGAGCCTTATCGGAGCGGGAGGGCCGGGGAGCTGTTTTTT

abundance: -
v_gene: TRBV28
d_gene: TRBD1
j_gene: TRBJ1-2
CDR3aa: CAAGTGANYGYTF
CDR3nt: TGTGCCGCAGGGACAGGGGCTAACTATGGCTACACCTTC

abundance: -
v_gene: TRBV23-1
d_gene: -
j_gene: TRBJ1-4
CDR3aa: CASSQSWKKLFF
CDR3nt: TGCGCCAGCAGTCAATCGTGGAAAAAACTGTTTTTT

abundance: -
v_gene: TRBV5-1
d_gene: -
j_gene: TRBJ1-1
CDR3aa: CASSPGWMTPNTEAFF
CDR3nt: TGCGCCAGCAGCCCTGGTTGGATGACTCCGAACACTGAAGCTTTCTTT

abundance: once
v_gene: TRBV6-5
d_gene: -
j_gene: TRBJ2-1
CDR3aa: CASSSRTGRAYNEQFF
CDR3nt: TGTGCCAGCAGTTCAAGGACAGGGAGGGCCTACAATGAGCAGTTCTTC

abundance: -
v_gene: TRBV7-8
d_gene: -
j_gene: TRBJ2-2
CDR3aa: CASRRGAQSWGELFF
CDR3nt: TGTGCCAGCAGACGAGGGGCCCAGTCGTGGGGGGAGCTGTTTTTT

abundance: -
v_gene: TRBV11-2
d_gene: TRBD1
j_gene: TRBJ2-7
CDR3aa: CASSSRQGSYEQYF
CDR3nt: TGTGCCAGCAGCTCTCGACAGGGCTCCTACGAGCAGTACTTC

abundance: -
v_gene: TRBV19
d_gene: -
j_gene: TRBJ1-4
CDR3aa: CASSIKASSAGEKLFF
CDR3nt: TGTGCCAGTAGTATAAAAGCGTCCTCTGCGGGGGAAAAACTGTTTTTT

abundance: -
v_gene: TRBV28
d_gene: -
j_gene: TRBJ2-5
CDR3aa: CASSRAGGPQYF
CDR3nt: TGTGCCAGCAGCCGGGCCGGAGGCCCCCAGTACTTC

abundance: -
v_gene: TRBV19
d_gene: TRBD2
j_gene: TRBJ2-1
CDR3aa: CASSIVGTSRDNEQFF
CDR3nt: TGTGCCAGTAGTATAGTAGGGACTAGCCGGGACAATGAGCAGTTCTTC

abundance: -
v_gene: TRBV19
d_gene: -
j_gene: TRBJ1-4
CDR3aa: CASSTKGIATNEKLFF
CDR3nt: TGTGCCAGTAGTACAAAGGGGATTGCAACTAATGAAAAACTGTTTTTT

abundance: -
v_gene: TRBV19
d_gene: -
j_gene: TRBJ2-7
CDR3aa: CASSSVGVDEQYF
CDR3nt: TGTGCCAGTAGTAGTGTTGGCGTCGACGAGCAGTACTTC

abundance: -
v_gene: TRBV11-2
d_gene: TRBD1
j_gene: TRBJ1-1
CDR3aa: CASSFVRTRRGTGTEAFF
CDR3nt: TGTGCCAGCAGCTTCGTCAGGACACGGCGCGGGACAGGGACTGAAGCTTTCTTT

abundance: -
v_gene: TRBV28
d_gene: TRBD1
j_gene: TRBJ2-7
CDR3aa: CASSFSFYPLIGTVSYEQYF
CDR3nt: TGTGCCAGCAGTTTCTCATTCTACCCTTTGATCGGGACAGTTTCCTACGAGCAGTACTTC

abundance: -
v_gene: TRBV19
d_gene: -
j_gene: TRBJ1-5
CDR3aa: CATNTGLSPYQPQHF
CDR3nt: TGTGCCACTAATACAGGGTTGAGCCCATATCAGCCCCAGCATTTT

abundance: -
v_gene: TRBV29-1
d_gene: -
j_gene: TRBJ1-4
CDR3aa: CSVSGAGSFEKLFF
CDR3nt: TGCAGCGTTTCGGGGGCAGGGAGTTTTGAAAAACTGTTTTTT

abundance: -
v_gene: TRBV9
d_gene: TRBD2
j_gene: TRBJ2-1
CDR3aa: CASSASGTSVYNEQFF
CDR3nt: TGTGCCAGCAGCGCCTCAGGGACTAGTGTCTACAATGAGCAGTTCTTC

abundance: -
v_gene: TRBV7-9
d_gene: -
j_gene: TRBJ1-4
CDR3aa: CASSLVTGVWTNEKLFF
CDR3nt: TGTGCCAGCAGCTTAGTGACGGGGGTTTGGACTAATGAAAAACTGTTTTTT

abundance: -
v_gene: TRBV11-2
d_gene: TRBD2
j_gene: TRBJ2-1
CDR3aa: CASIPLSGSGANNEQFF
CDR3nt: TGTGCCAGCATACCATTATCAGGTAGCGGGGCGAACAATGAGCAGTTCTTC

abundance: -
v_gene: TRBV4-2
d_gene: TRBD1
j_gene: TRBJ1-2
CDR3aa: CASSQRQGGNYGYTF
CDR3nt: TGTGCCAGCAGCCAGAGGCAGGGGGGAAACTATGGCTACACCTTC

abundance: few
v_gene: TRBV2
d_gene: -
j_gene: TRBJ1-2
CDR3aa: CASRHLLGLTFYGYTF
CDR3nt: TGTGCCAGCAGACACCTCCTGGGCCTTACTTTCTATGGCTACACCTTC

abundance: -
v_gene: TRBV29-1
d_gene: -
j_gene: TRBJ2-3
CDR3aa: CSVGTGADTQYF
CDR3nt: TGCAGCGTTGGAACGGGGGCAGATACGCAGTATTTT

abundance: once
v_gene: TRBV14
d_gene: -
j_gene: TRBJ1-4
CDR3aa: CASSHSNEKLFF
CDR3nt: TGTGCCAGCAGCCATTCTAATGAAAAACTGTTTTTT

abundance: -
v_gene: TRBV7-9
d_gene: -
j_gene: TRBJ2-7
CDR3aa: CASSLRLGAVNSSYEQYF
CDR3nt: TGTGCCAGCAGCTTAAGGTTGGGAGCGGTTAATAGCTCCTACGAGCAGTACTTC

abundance: -
v_gene: TRBV27
d_gene: -
j_gene: TRBJ2-7
CDR3aa: CASSLGYQGRYEQYF
CDR3nt: TGTGCCAGCAGTTTGGGGTACCAGGGGCGGTACGAGCAGTACTTC

abundance: -
v_gene: TRBV11-2
d_gene: -
j_gene: TRBJ2-3
CDR3aa: CASSLRGGSGDTQYF
CDR3nt: TGTGCCAGCAGCCTAAGGGGGGGTAGCGGAGATACGCAGTATTTT

abundance: once
v_gene: TRBV2
d_gene: -
j_gene: TRBJ1-1
CDR3aa: CASGSAGTMNTEAFF
CDR3nt: TGTGCCAGCGGATCGGCAGGCACGATGAACACTGAAGCTTTCTTT

abundance: -
v_gene: TRBV11-2
d_gene: -
j_gene: TRBJ2-7
CDR3aa: CASSQVVGEQYF
CDR3nt: TGTGCCAGCAGCCAAGTGGTCGGCGAGCAGTACTTC

abundance: -
v_gene: TRBV6-1
d_gene: TRBD2
j_gene: TRBJ2-7
CDR3aa: CASSERARETHEQYF
CDR3nt: TGTGCCAGCAGTGAGAGGGCGCGGGAGACCCACGAGCAGTACTTC

abundance: -
v_gene: TRBV30
d_gene: TRBD1
j_gene: TRBJ1-2
CDR3aa: CAWSAPGTGNGYTF
CDR3nt: TGTGCCTGGAGTGCCCCCGGGACAGGGAATGGCTACACCTTC

abundance: -
v_gene: TRBV5-1
d_gene: TRBD1
j_gene: TRBJ2-3
CDR3aa: CASRRGLTDTQYF
CDR3nt: TGCGCCAGCAGAAGGGGGCTAACAGATACGCAGTATTTT

abundance: -
v_gene: TRBV20-1
d_gene: -
j_gene: TRBJ2-4
CDR3aa: CSASFSGRQYF
CDR3nt: TGCAGTGCTAGTTTCTCTGGGCGTCAGTACTTC

abundance: -
v_gene: TRBV11-2
d_gene: -
j_gene: TRBJ1-1
CDR3aa: CASNLAQMNTEAFF
CDR3nt: TGTGCCAGCAACCTGGCCCAGATGAACACTGAAGCTTTCTTT

abundance: -
v_gene: TRBV28
d_gene: -
j_gene: TRBJ2-6
CDR3aa: CATHRVGASGANVLTF
CDR3nt: TGTGCCACCCACAGGGTAGGGGCCTCTGGGGCCAACGTCCTGACTTTC

abundance: -
v_gene: TRBV29-1
d_gene: TRBD1
j_gene: TRBJ2-1
CDR3aa: CSDWDRGYNEQFF
CDR3nt: TGCAGCGACTGGGACAGGGGCTACAATGAGCAGTTCTTC

abundance: -
v_gene: TRBV9
d_gene: -
j_gene: TRBJ2-3
CDR3aa: CASSEGVYLRSDTQYF
CDR3nt: TGTGCCAGCAGCGAAGGGGTTTATCTCAGATCAGATACGCAGTATTTT